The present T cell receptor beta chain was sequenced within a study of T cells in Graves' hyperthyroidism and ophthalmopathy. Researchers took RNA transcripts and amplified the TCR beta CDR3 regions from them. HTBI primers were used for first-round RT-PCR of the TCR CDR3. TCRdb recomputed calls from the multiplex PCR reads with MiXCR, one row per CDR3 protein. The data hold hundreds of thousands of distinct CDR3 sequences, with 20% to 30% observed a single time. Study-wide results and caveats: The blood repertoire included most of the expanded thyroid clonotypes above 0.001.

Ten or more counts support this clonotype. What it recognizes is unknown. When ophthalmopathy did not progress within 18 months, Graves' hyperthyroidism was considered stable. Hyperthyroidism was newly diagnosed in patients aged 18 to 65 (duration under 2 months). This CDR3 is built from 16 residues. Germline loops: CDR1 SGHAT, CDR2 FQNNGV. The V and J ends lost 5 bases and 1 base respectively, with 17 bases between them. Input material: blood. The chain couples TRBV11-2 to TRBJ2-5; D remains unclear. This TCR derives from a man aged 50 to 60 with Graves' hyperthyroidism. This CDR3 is CASSHWTAPVQETQYF. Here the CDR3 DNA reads TGTGCCAGCAGCCACTGGACCGCCCCCGTCCAAGAGACCCAGTACTTC. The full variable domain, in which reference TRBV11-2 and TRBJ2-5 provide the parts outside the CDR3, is EAGVAQSPRYKIIEKRQSVAFWCNPISGHATLYWYQQILGQGPKLLIQFQNNGVVDDSQLPKDRFSAERLKGVDSTLKIQPAKLEDSAVYLCASSHWTAPVQETQYFGPGTRLLVL.